These 8 T cell receptor beta chains came from one sample sequenced in a study of technical replicates of blood from a handful of donors. Profiled with immunoSEQ multiplex PCR; TCRdb holds only in-frame clones, not every one. The sample includes approximately 87,000 clones, roughly 94% seen only once; the top ten take about 0.26%. Sequenced input: T cells isolated from PBMCs. The receptors come from a human donor in good health.

The chain carries TRBV10-3 and TRBJ1-4; TRBD1 aligns across 7 bases. CDR3 length equals 15 residues. Trimming took 2 bases from V and 9 from J; bases not matched to a gene: 9. The germline CDR1 and CDR2 sequences are ENHRY and SYGVKD. CDR3 bases: TGTGCCATCAGTGAGGAACCCGGGACAGAGAAAAAACTGTTTTTT. As protein: CAISEEPGTEKKLFF.

DNA for the CDR3: TGTGCCACCAGCAGAGATAGGAGGGAAGGCTACACCTTC. Encoded protein: CATSRDRREGYTF. V and J are TRBV15 and TRBJ1-2; D unresolved. Germline lookup yields CDR1 LNHNV and CDR2 YYDKDF (reference sequence). V lost 0 bases and J 8 bases, leaving 10 bases between the germline ends. There are 13 residues in the CDR3.

The chain couples TRBV5-6 to TRBJ1-6, with 7 nucleotides matching TRBD1. Germline CDR1 SGHDT, CDR2 YYEEEE. The V gene end was trimmed by 4 bases and the J gene end by 2 bases; junction bases not matched to a gene: 3. The CDR3 spans 15 residues. CDR3 DNA: TGTGCCAGCAGCGGTGGACAGGCCTATAATTCACCCCTCCACTTT. Amino acid sequence: CASSGGQAYNSPLHF.

The gene calls are TRBV6-1 and TRBJ2-7, with D possibly matching TRBD2 (6 bases). Trimming took 1 base from V and 3 from J, leaving 19 bases between them. CDR1 and CDR2 (germline): MNHNS, SASEGT. CDR3 length: 17 residues. CDR3 residues: CASSEDGGGSRLYEQYF. CDR3 DNA: TGTGCCAGCAGTGAAGATGGTGGGGGGAGCCGGCTCTACGAGCAGTACTTC.

This chain connects TRBV5-1 to TRBJ2-1; 12 positions agree with TRBD2. This CDR3 has 17 amino acids. CDR1 and CDR2 (germline): SGHRS, YFSETQ. With V trimmed by 3 bases and J by 9 bases, 13 bases remained unmatched. The CDR3 sequence: CASSSSALAGGQAEQFF. The CDR3 DNA is TGCGCCAGCAGCTCCTCCGCGCTAGCGGGGGGGCAGGCTGAGCAGTTCTTC.

The chain joins TRBV7-8 to TRBJ1-5; D uncertain. With 11 bases removed from V and 4 bases from J, the gap between germline ends came to 15 bases. The CDR3 has 13 amino acids. Germline V lookup: CDR1 SGHVS, CDR2 FQNEAQ. CDR3 nucleotides: TGTGCCTCGGGAATAGGCGGAAATCAGCCCCAGCATTTT. Amino acids: CASGIGGNQPQHF.

This clone was seen only a few times. The chain couples TRBV4-1 to TRBJ1-1; 7 positions agree with TRBD1. In germline, CDR1 is MGHRA, CDR2 YSYEKL. The CDR3 is 14 amino acids. V was clipped by 1 base and J by 6 bases; unmatched bases: 5. The CDR3 loop reads CASSQGNRGPEAFF. Here the CDR3 DNA reads TGCGCCAGCAGCCAAGGAAACAGGGGTCCTGAAGCTTTCTTT.

The chain combines TRBV18 with TRBJ2-7; TRBD1 matches 8 bases. Germline V gives CDR1 KGHSH, CDR2 LQKENI. V lost 6 bases, J lost 12 bases, and 10 bases stayed unmatched. The CDR3 is 12 amino acids. The CDR3 loop reads CASSRDRQDPYF. The DNA of the CDR3 is TGTGCCAGCTCCAGGGACAGGCAAGATCCGTACTTC. Complete variable domain (other parts from reference TRBV18 and TRBJ2-7): NAGVMQNPRHLVRRRGQEARLRCSPMKGHSHVYWYRQLPEEGLKFMVYLQKENIIDESGMPKERFSAEFPKEGPSILRIQQVVRGDSAAYFCASSRDRQDPYFGPGTRLTVT.